The clone carrying this T cell receptor (beta chain) was picked up many times. Its antigen remains unknown. The data stem from a study of liver allograft versus peripheral blood T cells. Looking at the study overall: Hepatic allograft T cell receptor repertoires were evaluated relative to those present in recipients' peripheral blood.

Study-level findings and limits: As reported, T cell receptor repertoires inside liver allografts differed from those present in peripheral blood.

Each CDR3 protein gets one entry after TCRdb re-called the reads with MiXCR. The sample consists of 2,300 or so distinct CDR3 sequences, 15% to 20% of them appearing once. The CDR3 runs to 15 residues. V gave up 4 bases and J gave up 3 bases, with 15 bases separating them. The germline gives CDR1 MNHEY, CDR2 SVGEGT. V is TRBV6-2 or TRBV6-3 and J is TRBJ1-1, with D unresolved. This sequence was found in a human patient who had a liver transplant. Some T cells here may be from the graft donor. The CDR3 DNA is TGTGCCAGCAGTTTCGGTGGGTTCCTGGACACTGAAGCTTTCTTT. Protein sequence: CASSFGGFLDTEAFF.